The text below deals with one T cell receptor beta chain. These data come from a study of blood T cell repertoires in COVID-19. On the study more broadly: Two negative PCRs, clearance, or symptom resolution were required of recovered Cohort 3 donors. COVID-19 samples collected from the United States, Italy and Spain covered acute and convalescent phases. The analysed material was cDNA or gDNA that came from T cells, B-cell-depleted T cells, or PBMCs.

Allocation to cohorts depended on clinical history reported by the participants. Deletions cut 0 bases from V and 0 bases from J, with 12 bases between. Per the germline V gene, CDR1 is ENHRY and CDR2 is SYGVKD. The CDR3 length is 17 residues. The protocol was immunoSEQ multiplex PCR, while the TCRdb copy is restricted to in-frame clones and leaves out a portion. The sample includes some 180,000 clones, 79% of them seen just once. The sequenced sample was PBMCs or T cells enriched from blood (not recorded which). The receptor's source is a woman in her seventies in a cohort exposed to, infected with or recovered from COVID-19 (not recorded which). V usage is TRBV10-3 and J usage is TRBJ2-1; a weak D match, TRBD2 (6 bases). The CDR3 loop reads CAISESRPSDSYNEQFF. The CDR3 coding sequence is TGTGCCATCAGTGAGTCCAGGCCTAGCGACTCCTACAATGAGCAGTTCTTC.